A selection of T cell receptor beta chains follows, all from one sample in a study of shared clonotypes between healthy human individuals. Clones were sequenced by immunoSEQ multiplex PCR, and TCRdb holds only the in-frame ones, with some missing. This sample has millions of clones, with 90% to 95% found just once. The source material was naive CD4+ T cells sorted from blood. The origin of the receptors is a man aged 18 to 35 in good health. Both conserved end residues are part of each CDR3. Each record gives: J gene, clone size, D gene, V gene, CDR3 protein, CDR3 DNA. D genes are given only for firm matches. A clone size is listed for some rows: how often the clone was seen (once, few, many), or a class if it is expanded.

TRBJ2-1,once,-,TRBV4-1,CASSQDLGNEQFF,TGCGCCAGCAGCCAAGATCTCGGAAATGAGCAGTTCTTC
TRBJ1-1,-,TRBD1,TRBV7-9,CASRTHGQGGQAFF,TGTGCCAGCAGAACCCACGGGCAGGGGGGGCAAGCTTTCTTT
TRBJ1-3,-,-,TRBV7-2,CASSQRRGSGNTIYF,TGTGCCAGCAGCCAACGACGGGGATCTGGAAACACCATATATTTT
TRBJ2-5,-,-,TRBV5-6,CASNGPGPQETQYF,TGTGCCAGCAACGGACCGGGGCCCCAAGAGACCCAGTACTTC
TRBJ2-1,-,TRBD1,TRBV28,CASSTGGYEQFF,TGTGCCAGCAGTACAGGGGGCTATGAGCAGTTCTTC
TRBJ1-3,once,-,TRBV30,CAWSVTGAGNTIYF,TGTGCCTGGAGTGTTACCGGGGCTGGAAACACCATATATTTT
TRBJ1-3,-,-,TRBV6-5,CASSADEVSGNTIYF,TGTGCCAGCAGTGCCGACGAAGTATCTGGAAACACCATATATTTT
TRBJ2-7,-,TRBD1,TRBV6-1,CASSTGGALIEQYF,TGTGCCAGCAGTACAGGGGGAGCATTAATCGAGCAGTACTTC
TRBJ2-7,once,-,TRBV25-1,CASSQIDWDEQYF,TGTGCCAGCAGTCAAATTGACTGGGACGAGCAGTACTTC
TRBJ1-1,-,-,TRBV30,CAWSVRGRGTEAFF,TGTGCCTGGAGTGTTAGGGGGAGAGGGACTGAAGCTTTCTTT
TRBJ1-1,-,-,TRBV28,CASSFPGNTEAFF,TGTGCCAGCAGTTTCCCCGGGAACACTGAAGCTTTCTTT
TRBJ2-2,-,-,TRBV5-1,CASSLFAGAGELFF,TGCGCCAGCAGCTTGTTTGCCGGGGCCGGGGAGCTGTTTTTT
TRBJ2-2,-,-,TRBV7-3,CASSLSRTTDRELFF,TGTGCCAGCAGCTTATCGCGGACAACCGACCGGGAGCTGTTTTTT
TRBJ1-1,-,TRBD1,TRBV5-1,CASSNTGGEWNTEAFF,TGCGCCAGCAGCAACACAGGGGGCGAATGGAACACTGAAGCTTTCTTT
TRBJ1-5,-,-,TRBV10-3,CAISERFASGNQPQHF,TGTGCCATCAGTGAGAGGTTTGCATCGGGCAATCAGCCCCAGCATTTT
TRBJ1-2,-,-,TRBV10-3,CAISRGQANEGGYTF,TGTGCCATCAGTAGAGGGCAGGCGAATGAAGGGGGCTACACCTTC
TRBJ2-2,-,-,TRBV5-1,CASSLTWGDTGELFF,TGCGCCAGCAGCTTGACTTGGGGTGACACCGGGGAGCTGTTTTTT
TRBJ2-1,-,TRBD2,TRBV7-9,CASSLPRGGYNEQFF,TGTGCCAGCAGCCTGCCCCGGGGGGGATACAATGAGCAGTTCTTC
TRBJ2-7,once,-,TRBV18,CASSPPGGLYEQYF,TGTGCCAGCTCTCCCCCCGGGGGGCTCTACGAGCAGTACTTC
TRBJ2-1,-,TRBD1,TRBV6-6,CASIGQGAGPFF,TGTGCCAGTATTGGACAGGGGGCTGGTCCGTTCTTC
TRBJ2-1,once,-,TRBV7-2,CASSPRAGQYNEQFF,TGTGCCAGCAGCCCTAGAGCGGGACAATACAATGAGCAGTTCTTC
TRBJ2-1,once,-,TRBV10-2,CASSLLNEQFF,TGCGCCAGCAGTCTTCTGAATGAGCAGTTCTTC
TRBJ2-3,-,TRBD2,TRBV7-9,CASSSGLANTQYF,TGTGCCAGCAGCTCGGGACTAGCGAATACGCAGTATTTT
TRBJ2-7,-,-,TRBV10-2,CASSQENEQYF,TGCGCCAGCTCCCAGGAAAACGAGCAGTACTTC
TRBJ1-2,-,TRBD1,TRBV2,CASRDVRVQGGNYGYTF,TGTGCCAGCAGGGACGTACGGGTCCAGGGGGGAAACTATGGCTACACCTTC
TRBJ1-1,-,TRBD1,TRBV18,CASNRGTEAFF,TGTGCCAGCAACAGGGGGACTGAAGCTTTCTTT